One sample yielded the 11 T cell receptor beta chains listed below, sequenced in a study of blood T cell repertoires in COVID-19. Data came from immunoSEQ multiplex PCR; TCRdb stores just in-frame clones and leaves some out. The sample shows roughly 230,000 clones, 65% to 85% of them seen only once. Sample: PBMCs or T cells enriched from blood (not recorded which). The receptors stem from a man aged 50-59 years who had recovered from COVID-19.

This sequence joins TRBV29-1 and TRBJ1-6; D remains unclear. Germline assignment: CDR1 SQVTM and CDR2 ANQGSEA. There are 14 residues in the CDR3. V was pared by 3 bases and J by 4 bases, with 10 bases between. CDR3 nucleotides: TGCAGCGTTGACGGGGTTTCTTATAATTCACCCCTCCACTTT. This translates into CSVDGVSYNSPLHF.

The chain has TRBV30 and TRBJ1-3, with D unresolved. Per the germline V gene, CDR1 is GTSNPN and CDR2 is SVGIG (reference sequence). V lost 0 bases, J lost 0 bases, and 15 bases lay in between. There are 17 residues in the CDR3. CDR3 sequence reads: CAWSVLHAINSGNTIYF. As DNA, the CDR3 is TGTGCCTGGAGTGTACTCCATGCCATAAACTCTGGAAACACCATATATTTT. Based on the CDR3 plus reference TRBV30 and TRBJ1-3, the full variable domain is SQTIHQWPATLVQPVGSPLSLECTVEGTSNPNLYWYRQAAGRGLQLLFYSVGIGQISSEVPQNLSASRPQDRQFILSSKKLLLSDSGFYLCAWSVLHAINSGNTIYFGEGSWLTVV.

The V and J genes are TRBV7-9 and TRBJ2-1; possible D gene TRBD2, 5 bases. This CDR3 has 15 amino acids. Between the trimmed V and J ends, which lost 2 bases and 9 bases, there was a span of 17 bases. Germline CDR1 is SEHNR and CDR2 is FQNEAQ (reference sequence). CDR3: CASSLLGPGVGEQFF. The CDR3 DNA reads as TGTGCCAGCAGCTTATTAGGTCCCGGGGTGGGTGAGCAGTTCTTC.

The genes are TRBV7-2 and TRBJ2-2; TRBD1 is a possible D gene (6 bases). The CDR3 is made up of 14 amino acids. Per germline, CDR1 SGHTA and CDR2 FQGNSA. V dropped 4 bases and J dropped 1 base, with 7 bases sitting between them. The CDR3 is CASSSTGNTGELFF. The CDR3 DNA reads TGTGCCAGCAGCTCGACAGGGAACACCGGGGAGCTGTTTTTT.

This clone has a handful of counts. CDR3 coding DNA: TGTGCCACCAGCAGAGATTTCGGCAGGGTGTACGAGCAGTACTTC. Translation gives CATSRDFGRVYEQYF. J is TRBJ2-7 and V is TRBV15; tentatively, D is TRBD1 (5 bases). Germline lookup yields CDR1 LNHNV and CDR2 YYDKDF (reference sequence). V lost 0 bases to trimming and J lost 4 bases, with 13 bases between them. There are 15 residues in the CDR3.

The V call is TRBV6-2 or TRBV6-3, the J call TRBJ2-1, with 7 bases matching TRBD2. The V segment lost 2 bases and the J segment 3 bases; nucleotides outside the gene matches: 7. This CDR3 has 16 residues. Germline CDR1 is MNHEY and CDR2 is SVGEGT. As DNA, the CDR3 is TGTGCCAGCAGTTACCCTTTGGCTAGCGGCTACAATGAGCAGTTCTTC. Protein product: CASSYPLASGYNEQFF.

About this clone: This clone may be a read error of a much larger clone one base away. The chain carries TRBV4-2 and TRBJ2-5, with 9 positions matching TRBD2. The CDR3 consists of 15 residues. The germline V gene has CDR1 LGHNA and CDR2 YNFKEQ. As DNA, the CDR3 is TGTGCCACCAGCCAAGGGGGCGGGGGGGCCCCCCCCCAGTACTTC. Translated: CATSQGGGGAPPQYF.

The gene calls are TRBV5-4 and TRBJ2-4, with 8 bases identical to TRBD2. J was trimmed by 9 bases and V by 0 bases; bases with no gene match: 8. CDR1 and CDR2 from the germline V gene are SGHNT and YYREEE (reference sequence). The CDR3 is 15 amino acids. The chain's CDR3 is CASSLDLAGQAIQYF. The CDR3 DNA is TGTGCCAGCAGCTTGGATCTAGCGGGCCAGGCCATTCAGTACTTC.

The V and J genes are TRBV18 and TRBJ2-5; a weak D match, TRBD2 (5 bases). V dropped 3 bases and J dropped 2 bases, with 10 bases sitting between them. Germline CDR1 KGHSH, CDR2 LQKENI. This CDR3 has 14 residues. CDR3 sequence: CASSPRESQETQYF. CDR3 bases: TGTGCCAGCTCACCCCGGGAATCACAAGAGACCCAGTACTTC.

This clone showed up just once. This chain uses TRBV25-1 with TRBJ1-5; tentative D call: TRBD1 (6 bases). Germline values: CDR1 MGHDK, CDR2 SYGVNS. V was clipped by 6 bases and J by 0 bases, with 12 bases between them. The CDR3 covers 15 residues. The CDR3 loop reads CASSLRGNSNQPQHF. CDR3 nucleotide sequence: TGTGCCAGCAGCCTCAGGGGCAATAGCAATCAGCCCCAGCATTTT.

The chain joins TRBV3-1 (or the pseudogene TRBV3-2) to TRBJ2-3; 9 bases line up with TRBD2. V lost 0 bases to trimming and J lost 8 bases; unmatched junction nucleotides: 3. CDR3 length equals 14 residues. CDR1 LGHDT and CDR2 YNNKEL come from the germline V gene (reference sequence). The CDR3 nucleotides read TGTGCCAGCAGCCAAGAAGCGGGGGGTGGTACGCAGTATTTT. Its protein is CASSQEAGGGTQYF.